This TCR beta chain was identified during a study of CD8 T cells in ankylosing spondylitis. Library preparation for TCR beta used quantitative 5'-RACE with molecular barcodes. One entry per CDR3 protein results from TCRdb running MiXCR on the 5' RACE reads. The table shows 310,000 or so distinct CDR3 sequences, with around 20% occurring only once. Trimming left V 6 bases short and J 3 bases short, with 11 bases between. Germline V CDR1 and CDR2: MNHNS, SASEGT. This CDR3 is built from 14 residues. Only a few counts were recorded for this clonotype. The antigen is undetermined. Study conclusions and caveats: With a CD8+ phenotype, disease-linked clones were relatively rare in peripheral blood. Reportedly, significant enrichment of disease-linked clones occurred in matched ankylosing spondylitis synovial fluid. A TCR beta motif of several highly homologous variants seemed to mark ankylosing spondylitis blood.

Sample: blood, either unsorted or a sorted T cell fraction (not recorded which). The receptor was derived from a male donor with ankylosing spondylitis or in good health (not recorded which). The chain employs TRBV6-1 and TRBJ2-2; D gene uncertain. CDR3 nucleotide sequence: TGTGCCAGCAGGGCAGTTAGGGACACCGGGGAGCTGTTTTTT. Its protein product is CASRAVRDTGELFF.